These 2 T cell receptor beta chains came from one sample sequenced in a study of blood T cell repertoires in COVID-19. Repertoires were generated with immunoSEQ multiplex PCR, while TCRdb's copy carries only in-frame clones and drops some. The sample yields 200,000 or so clones, 80% seen once. Sequenced: peripheral blood. The receptors come from a human donor in a cohort sampled during active COVID-19.

The chain carries TRBV7-2 and TRBJ1-1; TRBD1 matches 7 bases. The V gene end was trimmed by 6 bases and the J gene end by 2 bases; junction bases not matched to a gene: 3. Germline CDR1 and CDR2: SGHTA and FQGNSA. The CDR3 loop spans 13 amino acids. CDR3 nucleotides: TGTGCCAGCAGGGGGACAGCCAACACTGAAGCTTTCTTT. It is translated as CASRGTANTEAFF.

The V call is TRBV7-2, the J call TRBJ2-6; 10 bases align to TRBD2. CDR1 and CDR2 (germline): SGHTA, FQGNSA. The V and J ends lost 2 bases and 2 bases, in that order; junction bases with no gene match: 6. The CDR3 loop spans 18 amino acids. CDR3 in amino acids: CASSLRGLAGAGANVLTF. For the CDR3, the DNA is TGTGCCAGCAGCTTAAGAGGGCTAGCGGGAGCTGGGGCCAACGTCCTGACTTTC.